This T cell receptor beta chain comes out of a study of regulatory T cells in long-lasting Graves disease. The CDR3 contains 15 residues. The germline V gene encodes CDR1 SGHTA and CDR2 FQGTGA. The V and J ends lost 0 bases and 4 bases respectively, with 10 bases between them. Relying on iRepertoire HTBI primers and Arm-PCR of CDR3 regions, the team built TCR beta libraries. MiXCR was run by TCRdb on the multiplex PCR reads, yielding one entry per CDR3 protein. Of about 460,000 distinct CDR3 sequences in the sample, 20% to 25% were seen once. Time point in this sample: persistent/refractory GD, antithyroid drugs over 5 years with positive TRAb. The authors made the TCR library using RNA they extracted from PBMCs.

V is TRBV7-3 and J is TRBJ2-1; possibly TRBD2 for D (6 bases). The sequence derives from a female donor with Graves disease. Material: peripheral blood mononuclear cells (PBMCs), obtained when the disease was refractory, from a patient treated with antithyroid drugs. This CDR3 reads CASSLTRGGYNEQFF. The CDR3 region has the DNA TGTGCCAGCAGCTTAACGCGTGGGGGGTACAATGAGCAGTTCTTC.